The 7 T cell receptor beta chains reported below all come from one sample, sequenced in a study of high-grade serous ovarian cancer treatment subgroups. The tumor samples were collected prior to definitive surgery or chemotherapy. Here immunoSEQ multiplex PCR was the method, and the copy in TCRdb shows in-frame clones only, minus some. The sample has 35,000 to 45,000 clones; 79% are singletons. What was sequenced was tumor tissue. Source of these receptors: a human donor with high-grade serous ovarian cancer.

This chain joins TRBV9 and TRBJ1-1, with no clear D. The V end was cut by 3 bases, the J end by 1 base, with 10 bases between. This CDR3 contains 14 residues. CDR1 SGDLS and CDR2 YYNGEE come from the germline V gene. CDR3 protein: CASSAGSGNTEAFF. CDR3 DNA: TGTGCCAGCAGCGCCGGTAGTGGGAACACTGAAGCTTTCTTT.

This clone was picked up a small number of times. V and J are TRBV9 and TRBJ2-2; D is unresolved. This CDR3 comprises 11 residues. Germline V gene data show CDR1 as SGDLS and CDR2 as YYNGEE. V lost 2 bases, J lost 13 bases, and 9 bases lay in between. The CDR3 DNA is TGTGCCAGCAGCGTGAGAGAGAGGCTGTTTTTT. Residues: CASSVRERLFF.

The CDR3 here is CASHSGTGPQPQHF. The CDR3 DNA is TGTGCCAGTCACTCGGGGACAGGGCCACAGCCCCAGCATTTT. The V call is TRBV19, the J call TRBJ1-5, with 9 bases aligning to TRBD1. In germline, CDR1 is LNHDA, CDR2 SQIVND (reference sequence). This CDR3 comprises 14 residues. Trimming took 8 bases from V and 7 from J; bases not matched to a gene: 9.

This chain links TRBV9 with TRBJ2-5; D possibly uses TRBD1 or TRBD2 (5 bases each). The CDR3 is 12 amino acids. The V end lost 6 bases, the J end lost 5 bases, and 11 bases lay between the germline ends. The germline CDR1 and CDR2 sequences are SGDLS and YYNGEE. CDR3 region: CASKGSSETQYF. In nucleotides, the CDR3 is TGTGCCAGCAAGGGGAGTTCGGAGACCCAGTACTTC. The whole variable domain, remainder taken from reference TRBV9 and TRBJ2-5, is DSGVTQTPKHLITATGQRVTLRCSPRSGDLSVYWYQQSLDQGLQFLIQYYNGEERAKGNILERFSAQQFPDLHSELNLSSLELGDSALYFCASKGSSETQYFGPGTRLLVL.

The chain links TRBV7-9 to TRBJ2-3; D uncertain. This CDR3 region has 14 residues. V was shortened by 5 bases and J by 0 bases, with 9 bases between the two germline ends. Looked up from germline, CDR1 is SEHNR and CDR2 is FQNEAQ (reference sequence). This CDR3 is CASSPPLSTDTQYF. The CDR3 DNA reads TGTGCCAGCAGCCCCCCGCTGAGCACAGATACGCAGTATTTT.

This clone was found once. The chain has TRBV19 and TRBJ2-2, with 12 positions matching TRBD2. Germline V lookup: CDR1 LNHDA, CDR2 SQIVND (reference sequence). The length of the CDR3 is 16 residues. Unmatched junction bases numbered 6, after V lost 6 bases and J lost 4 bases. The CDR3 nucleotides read TGTGCCAGTAGGAACGGACTAGCGGGATCCACCGGGGAGCTGTTTTTT. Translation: CASRNGLAGSTGELFF.

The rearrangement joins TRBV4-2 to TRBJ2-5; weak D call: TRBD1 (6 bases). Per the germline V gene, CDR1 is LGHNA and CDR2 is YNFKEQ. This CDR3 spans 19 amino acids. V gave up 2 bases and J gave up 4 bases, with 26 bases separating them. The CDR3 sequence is CASSQPKDAPGTRGETQYF. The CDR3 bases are TGTGCCAGCAGCCAACCAAAGGACGCCCCCGGGACCAGGGGAGAGACCCAGTACTTC.